This T cell receptor beta chain originates from a study of blood T cell repertoires in COVID-19. The ends lost 5 bases at V and 3 bases at J; junction bases unmatched: 6. The V gene's germline CDR1 is MNHNY and CDR2 SVGAGI (reference sequence). There are 14 residues in the CDR3. Sequenced by immunoSEQ multiplex PCR; TCRdb stores in-frame clones only, minus some. This sample has about 270,000 clones, with 70% to 90% found just once. The sequence was collected from a woman in her forties or fifties with active or convalescent COVID-19. V and J are TRBV6-6 and TRBJ2-7; TRBD1 matches 8 bases. Sequencing was carried out using peripheral blood. The CDR3: CASSTTGDIYEQYF. The CDR3 DNA sequence: TGTGCCAGCAGTACGACAGGGGACATCTACGAGCAGTACTTC.